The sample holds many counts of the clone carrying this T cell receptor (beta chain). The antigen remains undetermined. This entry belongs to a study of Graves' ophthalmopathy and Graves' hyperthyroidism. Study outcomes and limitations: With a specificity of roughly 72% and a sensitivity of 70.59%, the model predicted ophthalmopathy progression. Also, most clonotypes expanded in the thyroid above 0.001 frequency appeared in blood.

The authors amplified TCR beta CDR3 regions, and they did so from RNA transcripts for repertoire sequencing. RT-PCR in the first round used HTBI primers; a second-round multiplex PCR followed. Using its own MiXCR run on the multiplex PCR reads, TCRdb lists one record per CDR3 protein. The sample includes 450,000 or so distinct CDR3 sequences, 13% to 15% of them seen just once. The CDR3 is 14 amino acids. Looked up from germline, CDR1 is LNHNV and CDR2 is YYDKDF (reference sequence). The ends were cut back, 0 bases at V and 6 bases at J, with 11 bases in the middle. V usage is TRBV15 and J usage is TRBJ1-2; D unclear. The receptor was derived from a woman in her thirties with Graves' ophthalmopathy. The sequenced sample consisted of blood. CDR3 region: CATSRDGWDNGYTF. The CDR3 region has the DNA TGTGCCACCAGCAGAGACGGGTGGGATAATGGCTACACCTTC.